These 29 T cell receptor beta chains originate from one sample sequenced in a study of response to subunit inactivated influenza vaccine. Each CDR3 protein is one row after TCRdb ran MiXCR on the RT-PCR reads. The table shows 700,000 to 900,000 distinct CDR3 sequences, with 21% occurring only once. Sequenced material: PBMCs from blood, taken more than 4 days after vaccination. The receptors shown here come from a man aged 45-65 years who received an inactivated influenza vaccine.

This rearrangement joins TRBV15 to TRBJ1-1; TRBD1 matches at 9 bases. The V and J ends lost 5 bases and 1 base, in that order; junction bases with no gene match: 8. Germline V gene sequence: CDR1 LNHNV, CDR2 YYDKDF (reference sequence). CDR3 length: 16 amino acids. DNA for the CDR3: TGTGCCACCAGCTTTGACAGGGGGATTGCGAACACTGAAGCTTTCTTT. Residues: CATSFDRGIANTEAFF. Drawing the rest from reference TRBV15 and TRBJ1-1, the complete variable domain is DAMVIQNPRYQVTQFGKPVTLSCSQTLNHNVMYWYQQKSSQAPKLLFHYYDKDFNNEADTPDNFQSRRPNTSFCFLDIRSPGLGDTAMYLCATSFDRGIANTEAFFGQGTRLTVV.

There are a few counts of this clonotype. The chain recombines TRBV7-2 with TRBJ1-4; 9 bases fit TRBD1. From germline, CDR1 is SGHTA and CDR2 FQGNSA. This CDR3 contains 15 residues. V lost 5 bases and J lost 7; bases outside the gene matches: 8. CDR3 sequence: CASSGPGQGGEKLFF. CDR3 bases: TGTGCCAGCAGCGGACCGGGACAGGGAGGTGAAAAACTGTTTTTT.

This clonotype has a count of ten or more. The chain carries TRBV5-1 and TRBJ2-3, with TRBD2 matching over 11 bases. Trimming took 4 bases from V and 2 from J; bases not matched to a gene: 6. CDR3 length equals 16 residues. The germline gives CDR1 SGHRS, CDR2 YFSETQ. The CDR3 is CASSQGLAGNTDTQYF. CDR3 DNA sequence: TGCGCCAGCAGCCAAGGACTAGCGGGCAACACAGATACGCAGTATTTT.

This clonotype was counted a few times. The chain has TRBV7-3 and TRBJ2-1; D is ambiguous. Deletions cut 1 base from V and 10 bases from J, with 11 bases between. Germline values: CDR1 SGHTA, CDR2 FQGTGA. This CDR3 region has 13 residues. The CDR3 is CASSLISDVEQFF. CDR3 sequence (DNA): TGTGCCAGCAGCTTAATCAGCGATGTCGAGCAGTTCTTC.

This clonotype showed up just a few times. This chain joins TRBV20-1 and TRBJ2-7; tentatively, D is TRBD2 (5 bases). Germline V gives CDR1 DFQATT, CDR2 SNEGSKA (reference sequence). This CDR3 has 14 residues. Trimming pared 3 bases from V and 0 bases from J, leaving 12 bases between. CDR3 loop: CSARMWESSYEQYF. The CDR3 DNA reads as TGCAGTGCTAGGATGTGGGAGAGCTCCTACGAGCAGTACTTC.

This chain joins TRBV24-1 and TRBJ2-1; 14 bases are a match to TRBD2. Germline V gene lookup returns CDR1 KGHDR and CDR2 SFDVKD. The length of the CDR3 is 17 residues. The V gene end was trimmed by 3 bases and the J gene end by 3 bases; junction bases not matched to a gene: 3. In nucleotides, the CDR3 is TGTGCCACCAGTGATCGACTAGCGGGAGGGATCTACAATGAGCAGTTCTTC. Translating gives CATSDRLAGGIYNEQFF.

This clonotype occurred a few times. The genes are TRBV20-1 and TRBJ2-3, with TRBD2 identical over 11 bases. The CDR3 length is 16 residues. V lost 3 bases to trimming and J lost 4 bases; unmatched junction nucleotides: 9. Germline-derived CDR1 and CDR2 are DFQATT and SNEGSKA (reference sequence). CDR3 bases: TGCAGTGCTAGGGCGTGGCTAGCGGGAGGCCCAGATACGCAGTATTTT. Its protein product is CSARAWLAGGPDTQYF.

This clonotype was observed a few times. The V and J genes are TRBV7-3 and TRBJ2-1; D gene unclear. The germline gives CDR1 SGHTA, CDR2 FQGTGA. CDR3 size: 13 residues. The V end was cut by 3 bases, the J end by 9 bases, with 12 bases between. The CDR3 loop reads CASSLGLWGEQFF. CDR3 bases: TGTGCCAGCAGCTTGGGCCTATGGGGTGAGCAGTTCTTC.

This clonotype has more than one count but fewer than ten. The chain employs TRBV6-1 and TRBJ1-4; TRBD1 aligns across 8 bases. CDR1 MNHNS and CDR2 SASEGT come from the germline V gene. V was pared by 6 bases and J by 8 bases, with 8 bases of the junction left unmatched. This CDR3 spans 14 amino acids. The CDR3 sequence: CASSKGQGLEKLFF. The CDR3, as DNA: TGTGCCAGCAGCAAAGGACAGGGTTTGGAAAAACTGTTTTTT.

This clonotype was observed many times. The rearrangement joins TRBV9 to TRBJ2-7; possibly TRBD1 for D (6 bases). The CDR3 contains 13 residues. The germline CDR1 and CDR2 sequences are SGDLS and YYNGEE. The V gene lost 3 bases and the J gene lost 1 base, with 8 bases spanning the gap. This CDR3 is CASSETGSYEQYF. CDR3 nucleotides: TGTGCCAGCAGCGAAACAGGGTCCTACGAGCAGTACTTC. The variable domain in full, completed from reference TRBV9 and TRBJ2-7, reads DSGVTQTPKHLITATGQRVTLRCSPRSGDLSVYWYQQSLDQGLQFLIQYYNGEERAKGNILERFSAQQFPDLHSELNLSSLELGDSALYFCASSETGSYEQYFGPGTRLTVT.

This clonotype was found a few times. V gene TRBV4-2 combines with J gene TRBJ2-7; D not certain. The germline V gene has CDR1 LGHNA and CDR2 YNFKEQ. V was pared by 0 bases and J by 2 bases, with 11 bases between. CDR3 length: 15 amino acids. The CDR3 DNA reads as TGTGCCAGCAGCCAAGAAAGTGGTCCACCCTACGAGCAGTACTTC. Its translation is CASSQESGPPYEQYF.

In its sample, this clonotype was seen many times. The chain has TRBV12-3 or TRBV12-4 and TRBJ2-1, with 8 bases aligning to TRBD2. V lost 2 bases and J lost 3; bases outside the gene matches: 6. There are 16 residues in the CDR3. The CDR3 here is CASSLTSGGYYNEQFF. The CDR3 DNA reads as TGTGCCAGCAGTTTAACTAGCGGAGGGTACTACAATGAGCAGTTCTTC.

The table lists this clonotype with a few counts. The gene calls are TRBV25-1 and TRBJ1-6; no reliable D call. The V and J ends lost 8 bases and 10 bases respectively, with 15 bases between them. From germline, CDR1 is MGHDK and CDR2 SYGVNS. This CDR3 has 13 residues. Here the CDR3 DNA reads TGTGCCAGCGCGGACCTGATCGGGTCACCCCTCCACTTT. The encoded protein is CASADLIGSPLHF.

This clonotype was seen only a few times. This chain uses TRBV12-3 or TRBV12-4 with TRBJ2-2, with 16 bases matching TRBD2. This CDR3 is 17 amino acids long. V lost 5 bases to trimming and J lost 4 bases; unmatched junction nucleotides: 4. CDR3 protein: CASSPGLAGGLTGELFF. For the CDR3, the DNA is TGTGCCAGCAGTCCGGGACTAGCGGGGGGGCTCACCGGGGAGCTGTTTTTT.

This clonotype has more than one count but fewer than ten. V is TRBV20-1 and J is TRBJ2-2; perhaps TRBD1 as D (5 bases). V was trimmed by 0 bases and J by 1 base, leaving 12 bases between them. Germline-derived CDR1 and CDR2 are DFQATT and SNEGSKA (reference sequence). The CDR3 consists of 16 residues. Written as DNA, the CDR3 is TGCAGTGCTAGAGATCTTCGCCAGGGGAACACCGGGGAGCTGTTTTTT. Its protein product is CSARDLRQGNTGELFF.

This rearrangement joins TRBV7-9 to TRBJ2-2; D ambiguous. Trimming stripped 5 bases from V and 8 bases from J, with 18 bases between. CDR3 length equals 15 residues. CDR1 is SEHNR, CDR2 FQNEAQ, per germline (reference sequence). Here the CDR3 reads CASSAPRLRPGELFF. CDR3 nucleotide sequence: TGTGCCAGCAGCGCTCCGAGGTTGCGGCCTGGGGAGCTGTTTTTT. Full variable domain (outside the CDR3, taken from reference TRBV7-9 and TRBJ2-2): DTGVSQNPRHKITKRGQNVTFRCDPISEHNRLYWYRQTLGQGPEFLTYFQNEAQLEKSRLLSDRFSAERPKGSFSTLEIQRTEQGDSAMYLCASSAPRLRPGELFFGEGSRLTVL.

A remark on this clonotype: The junction departs from the called germline gene at one end, perhaps through a read error. The rearrangement links TRBV12-3 or TRBV12-4 to TRBJ1-5; D unclear. The CDR3 sequence is 14 residues long. CDR3: CGSSLDERSQPQHF. Here the CDR3 DNA reads TGTGGCAGCAGTTTAGACGAGCGGTCTCAGCCCCAGCATTTT.

This clonotype was observed many times. This rearrangement joins TRBV29-1 to TRBJ1-1, with D possibly TRBD1 on 5 matching bases. V lost 4 bases to trimming and J lost 5 bases, with 14 bases between them. The CDR3 runs 13 residues. Germline V lookup: CDR1 SQVTM, CDR2 ANQGSEA. This CDR3 is CSVVTPRATEAFF. Written as DNA, the CDR3 is TGCAGCGTTGTAACCCCCAGGGCGACTGAAGCTTTCTTT.

V is TRBV18 and J is TRBJ2-7; D call uncertain. The CDR3 totals 15 residues. V lost 4 bases, J lost 0 bases, and 13 bases lay in between. The germline V gene has CDR1 KGHSH and CDR2 LQKENI. CDR3 loop: CASSRNDRLSYEQYF. For the CDR3, the DNA is TGTGCCAGCTCACGAAACGACCGTCTCTCCTACGAGCAGTACTTC.

This clonotype was picked up a small number of times. The CDR3 here is CAWSVLRGGNQPQHF. The CDR3, as DNA: TGTGCCTGGAGTGTACTCAGGGGTGGCAATCAGCCCCAGCATTTT. V usage is TRBV30 and J usage is TRBJ1-5, with D maybe TRBD1 (6 bases). The germline V gene encodes CDR1 GTSNPN and CDR2 SVGIG (reference sequence). Trimming took 0 bases from V and 2 from J, leaving 11 bases between them. The CDR3 is made up of 15 amino acids.

The V and J genes are TRBV12-3 or TRBV12-4 and TRBJ1-2, with D tentatively TRBD1 (5 bases). The CDR3 extends over 15 amino acids. Trimming took 6 bases from V and 5 from J, leaving 19 bases between them. This chain's CDR3 is CASRFSGTELYGYTF. The CDR3 coding sequence is TGTGCCAGCAGGTTCTCCGGGACGGAGTTATATGGCTACACCTTC.

The chain employs TRBV20-1 and TRBJ2-7, with 8 nucleotides matching TRBD2. The CDR3 is 14 amino acids. V was clipped by 3 bases and J by 7 bases; unmatched bases: 11. Germline V gene sequence: CDR1 DFQATT, CDR2 SNEGSKA (reference sequence). The CDR3 loop is CSASGRAGWDEQYF. In DNA, the CDR3 is TGCAGTGCTAGCGGGAGGGCCGGATGGGATGAGCAGTACTTC.

This clonotype showed up just a few times. The V gene is TRBV6-1, the J gene TRBJ1-1; D gene uncertain. The V end lost 6 bases, the J end lost 2 bases, and 7 bases lay between the germline ends. The CDR3 runs 12 residues. Germline-derived CDR1 and CDR2 are MNHNS and SASEGT. The CDR3 spells CASRDPNTEAFF. The DNA of the CDR3 is TGTGCCAGCAGGGACCCAAACACTGAAGCTTTCTTT.

This clonotype was seen a handful of times. The rearrangement uses TRBV12-3 or TRBV12-4 and TRBJ2-1; D is perhaps TRBD2 (5 bases). V lost 2 bases and J 7 bases, leaving 9 bases between the germline ends. The CDR3 sequence is 13 residues long. Written as DNA, the CDR3 is TGTGCCAGCAGTTTATATGGGGAGAATGAGCAGTTCTTC. Encoded protein: CASSLYGENEQFF.

The table lists this clonotype with a few counts. The rearrangement uses TRBV29-1 and TRBJ2-3; 8 bases align to TRBD1. The CDR3 is 13 amino acids. Germline V gives CDR1 SQVTM, CDR2 ANQGSEA. Trimming removed 7 bases from V and 0 bases from J; junction bases left unmatched: 3. CDR3 DNA sequence: TGCAGCGGCCAGGGGGCGAGCACAGATACGCAGTATTTT. This codes for CSGQGASTDTQYF.

To note about this clonotype: Possible read error: a much larger clone is one base away. J is TRBJ2-1 and V is TRBV6-2 or TRBV6-3; D gene uncertain. Germline lookup yields CDR1 MNHEY and CDR2 SVGEGT. Trimming took 4 bases from V and 8 from J, leaving 12 bases between them. The CDR3 is 13 residues long. The CDR3 loop is CASSCWSRDEQFF. In DNA, the CDR3 is TGTGCCAGCAGTTGCTGGTCTCGAGATGAGCAGTTCTTC.

The chain couples TRBV5-4 to TRBJ2-3, with 9 positions matching TRBD2. The CDR3 consists of 17 residues. V lost 0 bases to trimming and J lost 2 bases; unmatched junction nucleotides: 7. The germline V gene encodes CDR1 SGHNT and CDR2 YYREEE (reference sequence). The CDR3 spells CASSLDRAGGITDTQYF. Here the CDR3 DNA reads TGTGCCAGCAGCTTGGACCGAGCGGGAGGAATCACAGATACGCAGTATTTT. Filled out from reference TRBV5-4 and TRBJ2-3, the complete variable domain reads ETGVTQSPTHLIKTRGQQVTLRCSSQSGHNTVSWYQQALGQGPQFIFQYYREEENGRGNFPPRFSGLQFPNYSSELNVNALELDDSALYLCASSLDRAGGITDTQYFGPGTRLTVL.

This clonotype was counted between two and nine times. V gene TRBV7-2 combines with J gene TRBJ1-2, with D unclear. The CDR3 is 13 residues long. Trimming cost V 8 bases and J 8 bases, with 18 bases left between them. Germline values: CDR1 SGHTA, CDR2 FQGNSA. The CDR3 here is CASYNPRNGGYTF. Here the CDR3 DNA reads TGTGCCAGCTACAACCCACGGAATGGGGGCTACACCTTC.

The V gene is TRBV25-1, the J gene TRBJ2-7; D possibly uses TRBD1 or TRBD2 (11 bases each). CDR3 length: 22 residues. Germline loops: CDR1 MGHDK, CDR2 SYGVNS. Trimming removed 5 bases at V and 0 bases at J, with 35 bases between. The chain's CDR3 is CASSPAGTGGIRLAGSSYEQYF. The CDR3 region has the DNA TGTGCCAGCAGTCCTGCCGGGACAGGGGGGATTAGACTAGCGGGGAGCTCCTACGAGCAGTACTTC.